This entry features one T cell receptor beta chain sequence. The antigen remains undetermined. The V gene lost 3 bases and the J gene lost 7 bases, with 12 bases spanning the gap. Germline CDR1 is MNHNS and CDR2 is SASEGT. The CDR3 consists of 13 residues. The data were taken from a study of identical twins. Study conclusions and caveats: Findings came from cross-sectional statistics, without long-term follow-up of donors. Models underpredicted monozygotic twin sharing of out-of-frame TCR alpha. While abundant cord blood beta clonotypes carried fewer insertions, memory repertoires showed no such pattern.

Each CDR3 protein is one row after TCRdb ran MiXCR on the 5' RACE reads. The table includes hundreds of thousands of distinct CDR3 sequences, 9% to 15% detected once. These records were also assigned to another study, of yellow fever vaccine responses in identical twins.

The specimen sequenced was PBMCs. The clonotype originates from a woman aged 18-30 years in good health. J is TRBJ1-1 and V is TRBV6-1, with D perhaps TRBD1 (5 bases). The CDR3 DNA sequence: TGTGCCAGCAGTGAGGCCAGACAGAATGAAGCTTTCTTT. Amino acids: CASSEARQNEAFF.